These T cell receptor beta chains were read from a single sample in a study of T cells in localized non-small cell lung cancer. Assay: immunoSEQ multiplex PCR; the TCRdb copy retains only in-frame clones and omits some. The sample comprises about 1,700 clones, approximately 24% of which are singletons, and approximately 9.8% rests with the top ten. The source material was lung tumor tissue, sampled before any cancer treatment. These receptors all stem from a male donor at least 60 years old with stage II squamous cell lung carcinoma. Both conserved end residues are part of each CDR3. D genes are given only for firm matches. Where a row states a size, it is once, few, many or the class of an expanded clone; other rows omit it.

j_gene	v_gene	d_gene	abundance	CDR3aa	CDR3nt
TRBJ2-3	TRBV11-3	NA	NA	CASSPWSHTDTQYF	TGTGCCAGCAGCCCGTGGTCGCACACAGATACGCAGTATTTT
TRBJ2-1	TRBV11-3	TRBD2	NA	CASSLYGGRENLDEQFF	TGTGCCAGCAGCTTATATGGCGGGCGGGAGAATCTCGATGAGCAGTTCTTC
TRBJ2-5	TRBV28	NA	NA	CASSLSDQETQYF	TGTGCCAGCAGTTTAAGCGACCAAGAGACCCAGTACTTC
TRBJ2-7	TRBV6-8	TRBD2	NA	CASSYAGTSSYEQYF	TGTGCCAGCAGTTATGCCGGGACTAGCTCCTACGAGCAGTACTTC
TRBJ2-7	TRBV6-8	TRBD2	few	CASSYGLAADYEQYF	TGTGCCAGCAGTTACGGGCTAGCGGCAGACTACGAGCAGTACTTC
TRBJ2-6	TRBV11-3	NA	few	CASSLDQESAGANVLTF	TGTGCCAGCAGCTTAGATCAGGAGAGCGCTGGGGCCAACGTCCTGACTTTC
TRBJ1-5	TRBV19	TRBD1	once	CASSLTGADQPQHF	TGTGCCAGTAGCCTGACAGGGGCTGATCAGCCCCAGCATTTT
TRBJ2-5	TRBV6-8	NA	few	CASSYSLIRETQYF	TGTGCCAGCAGTTACTCGTTAATTCGAGAGACCCAGTACTTC
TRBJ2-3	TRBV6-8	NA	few	CASSSSTDTQYF	TGTGCCAGCAGTTCAAGCACAGATACGCAGTATTTT
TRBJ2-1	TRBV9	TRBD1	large	CASSTGQVYNEQFF	TGTGCCAGCAGCACGGGACAGGTTTACAATGAGCAGTTCTTC
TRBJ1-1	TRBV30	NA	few	CAWHGGVGDTEAFF	TGTGCCTGGCATGGTGGGGTTGGGGACACTGAAGCTTTCTTT
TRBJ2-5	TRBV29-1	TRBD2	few	CSVEGLAGVGRETQYF	TGCAGCGTTGAGGGTCTAGCGGGAGTTGGACGGGAGACCCAGTACTTC
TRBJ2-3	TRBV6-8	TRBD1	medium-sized	CAITRTGHGDTQYF	TGTGCCATCACTCGGACAGGGCATGGGGATACGCAGTATTTT
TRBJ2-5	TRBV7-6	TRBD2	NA	CASSGLPLAVVRETQYF	TGTGCCAGCAGCGGACTCCCACTAGCGGTGGTTCGAGAGACCCAGTACTTC
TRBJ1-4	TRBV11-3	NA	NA	CASSLNSGWNEKLFF	TGTGCCAGCAGCTTAAATTCAGGGTGGAATGAAAAACTGTTTTTT
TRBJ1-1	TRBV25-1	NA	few	CASSVGSSMDTEAFF	TGTGCCAGCAGTGTTGGCTCGTCGATGGACACTGAAGCTTTCTTT
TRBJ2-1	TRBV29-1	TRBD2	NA	CSVEGLAEGNEQFF	TGCAGCGTTGAAGGGCTAGCGGAGGGAAATGAGCAGTTCTTC
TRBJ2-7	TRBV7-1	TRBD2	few	CASSLAGGSEQYF	TGTGCCAGCAGCCTAGCGGGAGGGTCTGAGCAGTACTTC
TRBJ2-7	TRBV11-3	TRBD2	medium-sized	CASSKLAGGGQGEQYF	TGTGCCAGCAGCAAGCTAGCGGGAGGAGGGCAGGGCGAGCAGTACTTC
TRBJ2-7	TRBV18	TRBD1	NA	CASSPPGQGSYEQYF	TGTGCCAGCTCACCACCGGGACAGGGTTCCTACGAGCAGTACTTC
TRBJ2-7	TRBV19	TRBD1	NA	CASSISQGGPYEQYF	TGTGCCAGTAGTATCTCACAGGGGGGCCCCTACGAGCAGTACTTC
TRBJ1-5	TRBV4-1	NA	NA	CASSQGMGASQPQHF	TGCGCCAGCAGCCAAGGGATGGGGGCCAGTCAGCCCCAGCATTTT
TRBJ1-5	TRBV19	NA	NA	CATQGMGNQPQHF	TGTGCCACCCAGGGGATGGGCAATCAGCCCCAGCATTTT
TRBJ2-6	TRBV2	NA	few	CASREGGSGANVLTF	TGTGCCAGCAGGGAAGGGGGGAGTGGGGCCAACGTCCTGACTTTC
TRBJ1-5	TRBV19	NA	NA	CASRQGQNSNQPQHF	TGTGCCAGTAGACAAGGACAGAATAGCAATCAGCCCCAGCATTTT